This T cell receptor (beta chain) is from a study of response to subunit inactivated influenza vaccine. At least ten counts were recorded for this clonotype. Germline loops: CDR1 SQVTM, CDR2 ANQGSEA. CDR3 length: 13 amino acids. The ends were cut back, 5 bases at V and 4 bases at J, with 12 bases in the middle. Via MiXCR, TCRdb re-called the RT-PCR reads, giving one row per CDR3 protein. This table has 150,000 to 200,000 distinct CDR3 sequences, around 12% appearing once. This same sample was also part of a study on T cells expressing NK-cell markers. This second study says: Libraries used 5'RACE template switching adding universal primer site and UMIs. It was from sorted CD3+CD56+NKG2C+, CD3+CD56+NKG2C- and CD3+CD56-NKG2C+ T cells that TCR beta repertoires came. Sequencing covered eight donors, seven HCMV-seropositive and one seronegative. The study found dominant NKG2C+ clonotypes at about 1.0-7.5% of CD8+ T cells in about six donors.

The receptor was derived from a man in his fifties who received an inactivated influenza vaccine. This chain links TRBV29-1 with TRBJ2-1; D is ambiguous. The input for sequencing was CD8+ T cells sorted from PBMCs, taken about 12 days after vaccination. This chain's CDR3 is CSVMTLTYNEQFF. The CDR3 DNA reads TGCAGCGTTATGACGTTGACATACAATGAGCAGTTCTTC.